This T cell receptor beta chain was recorded in a study of T cell responses to AZD1222 COVID-19 vaccine. Findings and caveats of the study: Donors were mostly white British, more females; clonal diversity possibly underestimated.

A note on this clone: What it binds is not known.

Produced via immunoSEQ multiplex PCR; TCRdb's table is partial and in-frame only. The repertoire holds about 140,000 clones, with roughly nine tenths as singletons. CDR3 length: 15 residues. Trimming took 6 bases from V and 8 from J; bases not matched to a gene: 8. CDR1 SNHLY and CDR2 FYNNEI come from the germline V gene. The chain carries TRBV2 and TRBJ1-6; 9 bases align to TRBD1. This sample comprised peripheral blood, obtained 28 days after the second dose of the MenACWY control vaccine. The clonotype originates from an adult who received the MenACWY meningococcal vaccine as a control. The CDR3 DNA sequence: TGTGCCAGCAGGGAACGCACAGGGGGCGATTCACCCCTCCACTTT. It codes for CASRERTGGDSPLHF.